The 5 T cell receptor beta chains listed next were all sequenced from one sample in a study of identical twins. TCRdb redid the calling of the 5' RACE reads with MiXCR, one entry per CDR3 protein. The sample has some 660,000 distinct CDR3 sequences, over 8.5% seen once. The data also belong to a second study, concerning yellow fever vaccine responses in identical twins.

The material sequenced was PBMCs. Every receptor here comes from a young woman in good health.

The V call is TRBV9, the J call TRBJ2-5; 13 bases are a match to TRBD2. J lost 2 bases, V lost 3 bases, and 10 bases had no gene match. CDR1 is SGDLS and CDR2 is YYNGEE in the germline V gene. The CDR3 runs 18 residues. CDR3: CASSATGTSGKIQETQYF. For the CDR3, the DNA is TGTGCCAGCAGCGCCACCGGGACTAGCGGGAAAATACAAGAGACCCAGTACTTC.

This chain joins TRBV5-6 and TRBJ2-7; D is unclear. Germline CDR1 SGHDT, CDR2 YYEEEE. Trimming removed 2 bases at V and 2 bases at J, with 8 bases between. The CDR3 has 13 amino acids. The CDR3, as DNA: TGTGCCAGCAGCTTAGACGTTACCTACGAGCAGTACTTC. Protein sequence: CASSLDVTYEQYF.

In its sample, this clonotype was seen a few times. This chain joins TRBV20-1 and TRBJ2-3; D remains unclear. The V end was cut by 5 bases, the J end by 0 bases, with 6 bases between. CDR1 DFQATT and CDR2 SNEGSKA come from the germline V gene (reference sequence). This CDR3 spans 12 amino acids. CDR3 residues: CSASSSTDTQYF. CDR3 nucleotides: TGCAGTGCTTCATCTAGCACAGATACGCAGTATTTT.

J is TRBJ2-3 and V is TRBV2, with a tentative D call TRBD2 (5 bases). The CDR3 covers 17 residues. Trimming stripped 4 bases from V and 1 base from J, with 18 bases between. From germline, CDR1 is SNHLY and CDR2 FYNNEI. The DNA for the CDR3 is TGTGCCAGCAGTGCAGGACTGGGGTCGGACGGCACAGATACGCAGTATTTT. Its translation is CASSAGLGSDGTDTQYF.

This clonotype was seen many times. The CDR3, as DNA: TGCGCCAGCAGCCAAGATCGTTTTAGCGGGAGGGCCGGTCCAGATACGCAGTATTTT. Protein sequence: CASSQDRFSGRAGPDTQYF. V is TRBV4-1 and J is TRBJ2-3; 11 bases match TRBD2. The CDR3 spans 19 residues. V lost 0 bases and J lost 4; bases outside the gene matches: 12. Germline V lookup: CDR1 MGHRA, CDR2 YSYEKL.